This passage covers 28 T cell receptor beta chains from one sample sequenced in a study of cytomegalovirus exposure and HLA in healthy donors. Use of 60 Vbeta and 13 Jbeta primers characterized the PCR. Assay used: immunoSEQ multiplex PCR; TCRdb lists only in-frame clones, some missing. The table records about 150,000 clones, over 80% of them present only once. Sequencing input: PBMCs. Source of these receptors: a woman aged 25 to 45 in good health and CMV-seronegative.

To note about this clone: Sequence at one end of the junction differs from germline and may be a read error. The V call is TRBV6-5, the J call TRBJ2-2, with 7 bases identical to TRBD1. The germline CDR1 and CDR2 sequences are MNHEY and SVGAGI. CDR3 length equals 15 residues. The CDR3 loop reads CASGYGTALTGELFF. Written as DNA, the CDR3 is TGTGCCAGCGGTTACGGGACAGCCCTAACCGGGGAGCTGTTTTTT.

CDR3 sequence (DNA): TGTGCCAGCAGCGGACAGCCCACCTACGAGCAGTACTTC. Residues: CASSGQPTYEQYF. The chain has TRBV6-1 and TRBJ2-7; D perhaps matches TRBD1 (6 bases). V shed 6 bases and J shed 2 bases, with 11 bases lying between them. The CDR3 loop spans 13 amino acids. Germline V gene data show CDR1 as MNHNS and CDR2 as SASEGT.

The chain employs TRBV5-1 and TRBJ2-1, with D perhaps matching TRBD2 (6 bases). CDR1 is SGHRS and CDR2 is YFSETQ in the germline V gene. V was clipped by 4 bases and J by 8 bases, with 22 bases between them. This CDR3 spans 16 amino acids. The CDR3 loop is CASSPGGVGAIDEQFF. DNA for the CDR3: TGCGCCAGCAGCCCTGGCGGGGTCGGAGCCATCGATGAGCAGTTCTTC. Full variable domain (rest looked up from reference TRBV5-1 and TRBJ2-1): KAGVTQTPRYLIKTRGQQVTLSCSPISGHRSVSWYQQTPGQGLQFLFEYFSETQRNKGNFPGRFSGRQFSNSRSEMNVSTLELGDSALYLCASSPGGVGAIDEQFFGPGTRLTVL.

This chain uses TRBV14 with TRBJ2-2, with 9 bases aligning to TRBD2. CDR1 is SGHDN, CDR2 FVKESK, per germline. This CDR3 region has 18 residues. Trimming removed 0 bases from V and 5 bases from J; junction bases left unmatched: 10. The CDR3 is CASSQDLMAGGMTGELFF. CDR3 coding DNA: TGTGCCAGCAGCCAAGATCTTATGGCGGGGGGGATGACCGGGGAGCTGTTTTTT.

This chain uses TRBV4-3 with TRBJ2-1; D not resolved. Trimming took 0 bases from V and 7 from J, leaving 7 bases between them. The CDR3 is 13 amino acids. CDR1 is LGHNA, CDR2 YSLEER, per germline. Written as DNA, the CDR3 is TGCGCCAGCAGCCAAGAGGAAGCGAATGAGCAGTTCTTC. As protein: CASSQEEANEQFF.

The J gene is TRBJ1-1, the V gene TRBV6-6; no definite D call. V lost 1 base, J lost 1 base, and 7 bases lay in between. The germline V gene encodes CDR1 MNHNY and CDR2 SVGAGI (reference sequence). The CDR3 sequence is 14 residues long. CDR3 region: CASSYWEGNTEAFF. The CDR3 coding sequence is TGTGCCAGCAGTTACTGGGAGGGGAACACTGAAGCTTTCTTT.

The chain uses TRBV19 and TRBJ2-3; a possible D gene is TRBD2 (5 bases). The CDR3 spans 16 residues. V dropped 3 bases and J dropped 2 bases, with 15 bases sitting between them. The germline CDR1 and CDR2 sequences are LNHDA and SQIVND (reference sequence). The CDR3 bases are TGTGCCAGTAGTATTGGGATGATCGGGAACACAGATACGCAGTATTTT. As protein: CASSIGMIGNTDTQYF.

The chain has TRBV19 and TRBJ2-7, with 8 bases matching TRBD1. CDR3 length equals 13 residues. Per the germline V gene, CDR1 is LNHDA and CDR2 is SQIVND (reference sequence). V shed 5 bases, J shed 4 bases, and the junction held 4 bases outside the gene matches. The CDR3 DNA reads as TGTGCCAGTAGTTTACAGGGGGGATACGAGCAGTACTTC. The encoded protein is CASSLQGGYEQYF.

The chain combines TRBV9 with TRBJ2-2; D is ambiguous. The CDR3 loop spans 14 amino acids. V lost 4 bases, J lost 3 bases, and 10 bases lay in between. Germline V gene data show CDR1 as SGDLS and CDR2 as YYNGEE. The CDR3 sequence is CASSFTGYTGELFF. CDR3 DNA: TGTGCCAGCAGCTTCACGGGTTACACCGGGGAGCTGTTTTTT.

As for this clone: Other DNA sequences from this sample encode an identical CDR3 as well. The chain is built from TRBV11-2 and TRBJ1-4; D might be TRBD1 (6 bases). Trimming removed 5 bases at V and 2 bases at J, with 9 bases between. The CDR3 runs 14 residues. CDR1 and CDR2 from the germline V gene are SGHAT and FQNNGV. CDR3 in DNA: TGTGCCAGCAGCGCAGGGGCGACTAATGAAAAACTGTTTTTT. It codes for CASSAGATNEKLFF. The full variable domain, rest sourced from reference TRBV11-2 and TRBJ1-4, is EAGVAQSPRYKIIEKRQSVAFWCNPISGHATLYWYQQILGQGPKLLIQFQNNGVVDDSQLPKDRFSAERLKGVDSTLKIQPAKLEDSAVYLCASSAGATNEKLFFGSGTQLSVL.

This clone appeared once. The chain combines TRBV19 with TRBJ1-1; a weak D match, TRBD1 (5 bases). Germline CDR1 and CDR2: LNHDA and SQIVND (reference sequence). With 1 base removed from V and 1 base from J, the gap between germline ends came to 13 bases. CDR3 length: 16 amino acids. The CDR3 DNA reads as TGTGCCAGTAGTATAGCTGCGGGACGAGCGAACACTGAAGCTTTCTTT. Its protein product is CASSIAAGRANTEAFF.

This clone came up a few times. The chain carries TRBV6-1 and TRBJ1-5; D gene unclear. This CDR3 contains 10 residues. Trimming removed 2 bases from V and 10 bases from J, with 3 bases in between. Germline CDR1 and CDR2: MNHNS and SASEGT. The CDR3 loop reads CASSESPQHF. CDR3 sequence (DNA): TGTGCCAGCAGTGAATCTCCCCAGCATTTT.

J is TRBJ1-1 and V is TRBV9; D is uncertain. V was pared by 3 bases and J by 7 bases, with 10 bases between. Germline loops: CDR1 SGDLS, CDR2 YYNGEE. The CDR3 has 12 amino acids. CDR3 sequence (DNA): TGTGCCAGCAGCGAGGTGAGCGGTGAAGCTTTCTTT. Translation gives CASSEVSGEAFF. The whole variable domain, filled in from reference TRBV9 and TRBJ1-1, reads DSGVTQTPKHLITATGQRVTLRCSPRSGDLSVYWYQQSLDQGLQFLIQYYNGEERAKGNILERFSAQQFPDLHSELNLSSLELGDSALYFCASSEVSGEAFFGQGTRLTVV.

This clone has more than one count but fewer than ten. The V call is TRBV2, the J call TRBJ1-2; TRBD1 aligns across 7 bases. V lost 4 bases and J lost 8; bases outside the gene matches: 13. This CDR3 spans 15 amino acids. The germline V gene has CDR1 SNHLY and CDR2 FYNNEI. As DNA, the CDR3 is TGTGCCAGCAGTGCCCCCCAACAGGGGACCTACGGCTACACCTTC. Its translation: CASSAPQQGTYGYTF. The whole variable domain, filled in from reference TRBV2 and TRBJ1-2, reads EPEVTQTPSHQVTQMGQEVILRCVPISNHLYFYWYRQILGQKVEFLVSFYNNEISEKSEIFDDQFSVERPDGSNFTLKIRSTKLEDSAMYFCASSAPQQGTYGYTFGSGTRLTVV.

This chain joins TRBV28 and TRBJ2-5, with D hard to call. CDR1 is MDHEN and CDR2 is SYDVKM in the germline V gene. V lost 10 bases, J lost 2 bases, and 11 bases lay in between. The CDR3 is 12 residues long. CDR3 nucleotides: TGTGCCACCCGAGGCAGACAAGAGACCCAGTACTTC. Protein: CATRGRQETQYF. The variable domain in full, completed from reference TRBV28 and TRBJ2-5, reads DVKVTQSSRYLVKRTGEKVFLECVQDMDHENMFWYRQDPGLGLRLIYFSYDVKMKEKGDIPEGYSVSREKKERFSLILESASTNQTSMYLCATRGRQETQYFGPGTRLLVL.

CDR3 bases: TGCGCCAGCAGCCAAGTTTTTACAGCAACAGATACGCAGTATTTT. Translation: CASSQVFTATDTQYF. The chain combines TRBV4-1 with TRBJ2-3; no firm D call. Trimming took off 1 base at V and 3 bases at J, with 11 bases between the two ends. Germline lookup yields CDR1 MGHRA and CDR2 YSYEKL. This CDR3 is built from 15 residues.

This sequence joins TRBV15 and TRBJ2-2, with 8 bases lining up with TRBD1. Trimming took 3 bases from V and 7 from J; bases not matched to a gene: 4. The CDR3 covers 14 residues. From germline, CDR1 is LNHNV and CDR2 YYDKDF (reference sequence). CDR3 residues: CATSSNRGFGELFF. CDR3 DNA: TGTGCCACCAGCAGCAACAGGGGGTTCGGGGAGCTGTTTTTT.

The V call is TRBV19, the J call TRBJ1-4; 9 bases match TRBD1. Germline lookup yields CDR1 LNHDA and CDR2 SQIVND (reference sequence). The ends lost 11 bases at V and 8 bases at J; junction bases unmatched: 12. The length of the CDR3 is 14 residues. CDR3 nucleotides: TGTGCCGCGAGTCCGGGACAGGGTGGCGAAAAACTGTTTTTT. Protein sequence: CAASPGQGGEKLFF.

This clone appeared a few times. CDR3 sequence: CASSPGTSFSYEQYF. The CDR3 region has the DNA TGTGCCAGCAGTCCCGGGACTAGTTTTTCCTACGAGCAGTACTTC. The chain is built from TRBV6-6 and TRBJ2-7; 8 bases are a match to TRBD2. Losses at the gene ends were 5 bases for V and 1 base for J; bases not matched to a gene: 7. CDR3 size: 15 residues. Germline V gene data show CDR1 as MNHNY and CDR2 as SVGAGI (reference sequence).

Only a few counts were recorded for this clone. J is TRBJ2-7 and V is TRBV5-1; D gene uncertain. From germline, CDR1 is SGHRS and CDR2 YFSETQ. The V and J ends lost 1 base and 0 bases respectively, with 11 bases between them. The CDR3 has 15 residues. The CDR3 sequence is CASSLNAGSSYEQYF. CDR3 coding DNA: TGCGCCAGCAGCTTGAACGCAGGCAGCTCCTACGAGCAGTACTTC. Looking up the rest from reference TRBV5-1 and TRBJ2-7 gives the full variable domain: KAGVTQTPRYLIKTRGQQVTLSCSPISGHRSVSWYQQTPGQGLQFLFEYFSETQRNKGNFPGRFSGRQFSNSRSEMNVSTLELGDSALYLCASSLNAGSSYEQYFGPGTRLTVT.

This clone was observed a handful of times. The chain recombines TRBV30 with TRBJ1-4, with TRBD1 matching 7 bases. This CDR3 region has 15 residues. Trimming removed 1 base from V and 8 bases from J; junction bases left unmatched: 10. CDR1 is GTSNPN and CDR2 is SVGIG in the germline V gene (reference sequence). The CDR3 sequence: CAWSGLAGGREKLFF. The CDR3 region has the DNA TGTGCCTGGAGTGGCTTGGCAGGGGGTAGAGAAAAACTGTTTTTT.

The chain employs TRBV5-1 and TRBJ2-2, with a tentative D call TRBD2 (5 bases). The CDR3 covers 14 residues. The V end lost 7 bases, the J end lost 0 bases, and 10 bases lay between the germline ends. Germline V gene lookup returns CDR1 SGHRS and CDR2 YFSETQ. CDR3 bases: TGCGCCAGCCGAGGGCAAACGAACACCGGGGAGCTGTTTTTT. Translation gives CASRGQTNTGELFF.

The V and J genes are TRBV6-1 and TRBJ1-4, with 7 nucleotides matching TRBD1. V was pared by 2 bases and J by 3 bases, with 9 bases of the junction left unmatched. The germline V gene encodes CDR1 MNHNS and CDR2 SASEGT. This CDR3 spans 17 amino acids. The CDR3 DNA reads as TGTGCCAGCAGTGAATGGGGCAGGGGGGCAGCTAATGAAAAACTGTTTTTT. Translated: CASSEWGRGAANEKLFF.

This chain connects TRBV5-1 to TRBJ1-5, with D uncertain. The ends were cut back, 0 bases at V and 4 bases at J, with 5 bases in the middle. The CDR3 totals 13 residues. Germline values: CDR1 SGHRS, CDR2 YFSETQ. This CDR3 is CASSLAPNQPQHF. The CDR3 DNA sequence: TGCGCCAGCAGCTTGGCTCCTAATCAGCCCCAGCATTTT.

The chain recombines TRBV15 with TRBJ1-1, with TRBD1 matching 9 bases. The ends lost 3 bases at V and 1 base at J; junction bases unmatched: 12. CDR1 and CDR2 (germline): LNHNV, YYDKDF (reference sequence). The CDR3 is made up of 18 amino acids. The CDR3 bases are TGTGCCACCAGCAGCCCGGGACAGGGTCGGAGAAGGAACACTGAAGCTTTCTTT. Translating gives CATSSPGQGRRRNTEAFF.

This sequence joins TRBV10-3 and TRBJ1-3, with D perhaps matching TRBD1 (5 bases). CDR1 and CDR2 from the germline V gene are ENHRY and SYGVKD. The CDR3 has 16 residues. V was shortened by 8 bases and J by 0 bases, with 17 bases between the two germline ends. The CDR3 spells CAIRGPDGSSGNTIYF. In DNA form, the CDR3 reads TGTGCCATCCGGGGCCCCGACGGGAGCTCTGGAAACACCATATATTTT.

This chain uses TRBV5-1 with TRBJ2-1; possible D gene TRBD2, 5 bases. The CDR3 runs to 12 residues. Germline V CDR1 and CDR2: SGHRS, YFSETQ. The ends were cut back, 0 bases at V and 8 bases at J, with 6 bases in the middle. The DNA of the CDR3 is TGCGCCAGCAGCTTGGAGAGGGATGAGCAGTTCTTC. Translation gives CASSLERDEQFF.

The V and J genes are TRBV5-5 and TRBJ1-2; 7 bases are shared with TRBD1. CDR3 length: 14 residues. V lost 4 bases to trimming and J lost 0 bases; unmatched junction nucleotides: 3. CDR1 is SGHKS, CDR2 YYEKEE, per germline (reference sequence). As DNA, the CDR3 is TGTGCCAGCAGCATGGGACAGACTAACTATGGCTACACCTTC. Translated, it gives CASSMGQTNYGYTF.